This TCR beta chain was captured in a study of control samples from healthy donors and cancer patients. Method: immunoSEQ multiplex PCR; TCRdb's copy keeps in-frame clones and lacks some. Of 65,000 to 90,000 clones listed, more than 75% are singletons. Sequenced material: blood. This sequence was found in a man aged 50 to 59 in good health.

This chain's CDR3 is CASSFPTGSEQYF. The CDR3 region has the DNA TGTGCCAGCAGCTTCCCGACGGGTTCCGAGCAGTACTTC. V gene TRBV5-6 combines with J gene TRBJ2-7; D remains ambiguous. V was trimmed by 2 bases and J by 6 bases, leaving 12 bases between them. Germline lookup yields CDR1 SGHDT and CDR2 YYEEEE. The CDR3 loop spans 13 amino acids.